This T cell receptor beta chain was profiled in a study of cytomegalovirus exposure and HLA in healthy donors. Whole-study findings and limits: TCR clusters originating in the first cohort tended to co-occur in the 120 validation repertoires, according to a later analysis. Cytomegalovirus association was listed for roughly 160 TCR beta chains.

CDR1 and CDR2 (germline): MDHEN, SYDVKM. This CDR3 has 16 residues. V shed 3 bases and J shed 3 bases, with 18 bases lying between them. Remarks on this clone: Its specificity is not known.

Clones were sequenced by immunoSEQ multiplex PCR, and TCRdb holds only the in-frame ones, with some missing. Among hundreds of thousands of clones listed, roughly 87% were seen once. The genes are TRBV28 and TRBJ2-7, with D tentatively TRBD1 (6 bases). This clonotype was obtained from a man aged 18 to 29 in good health and CMV-seropositive. The source material was PBMCs. The CDR3 here is CASSFRLGTPNYEQYF. CDR3 nucleotide sequence: TGTGCCAGCAGTTTCCGATTGGGGACACCCAACTACGAGCAGTACTTC.